The 10 T cell receptor beta chains reported below all come from one sample, sequenced in a study of T cell repertoires in cytomegalovirus infection. For these receptors, no antigen is known. MiXCR, applied by TCRdb to the reads, yields one record per CDR3 protein. Among about half a million distinct CDR3 sequences listed, about 33% were seen once. Sequenced here: cultured PBMCs, sampled from culture after CMV antigen stimulation. These receptors were obtained from a human donor in good health (CMV status not recorded). Some clones in this sample may be carry-over from other donors' samples.

This clonotype has at least ten counts. This chain joins TRBV7-2 and TRBJ2-7; a weak D match, TRBD2 (5 bases). Trimming took 5 bases from V and 2 from J, leaving 13 bases between them. Germline V gives CDR1 SGHTA, CDR2 FQGNSA. The CDR3 totals 14 residues. CDR3 in DNA: TGTGCCAGCAGCGCAACTAGTACCGCCTACGAGCAGTACTTC. Residues: CASSATSTAYEQYF.

The CDR3 DNA sequence: TGCGCCAGCAGCTTACTAGCGGGAGGTCCGAGCTCTGGGGCCAACGTCCTGACTTTC. The encoded protein is CASSLLAGGPSSGANVLTF. This chain joins TRBV5-1 and TRBJ2-6; 12 nucleotides line up with TRBD2. With 2 bases clipped from V and 0 bases from J, the junction kept 6 bases outside the gene matches. Germline CDR1 and CDR2: SGHRS and YFSETQ. The CDR3 spans 19 residues.

This clonotype was counted a few times. The chain is built from TRBV5-1 and TRBJ2-3, with 9 positions matching TRBD2. The CDR3 runs 16 residues. V shed 1 base, J shed 0 bases, and the junction held 3 bases outside the gene matches. The germline CDR1 and CDR2 sequences are SGHRS and YFSETQ. CDR3 protein: CASSLRAGGSTDTQYF. CDR3 DNA sequence: TGCGCCAGCAGCTTGCGAGCGGGAGGTAGCACAGATACGCAGTATTTT.

This clonotype turned up a few times. The V and J genes are TRBV6-5 and TRBJ1-3; D not certain. The CDR3 covers 15 residues. V was cut by 2 bases and J by 1 base, with 9 bases left in between. Germline CDR1 MNHEY, CDR2 SVGAGI. CDR3 loop: CASSYSPVSGNTIYF. The CDR3 DNA follows: TGTGCCAGCAGTTACAGTCCTGTTTCTGGAAACACCATATATTTT.

This clonotype showed up just a few times. V gene TRBV11-2 combines with J gene TRBJ2-2; 10 bases line up with TRBD1. Germline V CDR1 and CDR2: SGHAT, FQNNGV. The junction had 3 bases not matched to a gene; V was cut back by 5 bases and J by 6 bases. The CDR3 has 14 residues. CDR3 sequence reads: CASSPGQGAGELFF. For the CDR3, the DNA is TGTGCCAGCAGCCCCGGACAGGGGGCCGGGGAGCTGTTTTTT.

This clonotype was detected only a few times. CDR3 loop: CASSPRLGADTQYF. The CDR3 DNA reads TGTGCCAGCAGCCCCCGACTAGGAGCAGATACGCAGTATTTT. This chain uses TRBV7-3 with TRBJ2-3, with D perhaps TRBD2 (6 bases). Germline V lookup: CDR1 SGHTA, CDR2 FQGTGA. CDR3 length: 14 residues. Trimming cost V 5 bases and J 4 bases, with 13 bases left between them.

The chain joins TRBV20-1 to TRBJ2-3, with TRBD1 as a possible D gene (5 bases). This CDR3 is 13 amino acids long. Germline V lookup: CDR1 DFQATT, CDR2 SNEGSKA (reference sequence). Deletions cut 5 bases from V and 5 bases from J, with 14 bases between. The CDR3, as DNA: TGCAGTGCTCAATGGGGCCTCTTAGATACGCAGTATTTT. The encoded protein is CSAQWGLLDTQYF.

The genes are TRBV7-2 and TRBJ2-5; TRBD2 matches 12 bases. Losses at the gene ends were 3 bases for V and 1 base for J; bases not matched to a gene: 3. This CDR3 contains 16 residues. CDR1 is SGHTA, CDR2 FQGNSA, per germline. The chain's CDR3 is CASSFLLAGGQETQYF. CDR3 nucleotides: TGTGCCAGCAGCTTCCTACTAGCGGGAGGCCAAGAGACCCAGTACTTC.

The CDR3 nucleotides read TGTGCCAGCAGTGAATACAGGGGGATATTAACAGATACGCAGTATTTT. This codes for CASSEYRGILTDTQYF. The rearrangement joins TRBV6-1 to TRBJ2-3, with 8 bases fitting TRBD1. Germline loops: CDR1 MNHNS, CDR2 SASEGT. V was pared by 2 bases and J by 3 bases, with 7 bases of the junction left unmatched. The CDR3 is 16 amino acids.

This clonotype appeared many times. The rearrangement joins TRBV4-2 to TRBJ2-3; a weak D match, TRBD2 (5 bases). From germline, CDR1 is LGHNA and CDR2 YNFKEQ. This CDR3 is built from 16 residues. V was trimmed by 0 bases and J by 5 bases, leaving 15 bases between them. The chain's CDR3 is CASSQELAGGGDTQYF. In DNA, the CDR3 is TGTGCCAGCAGCCAAGAATTAGCCGGAGGAGGAGATACGCAGTATTTT.